The T cell receptor (beta chain) under discussion was sequenced for a study of control samples from healthy donors and cancer patients. This CDR3 comprises 14 residues. Germline CDR1 and CDR2: SGHNT and YYREEE (reference sequence). Trimming removed 4 bases from V and 2 bases from J; junction bases left unmatched: 6. Generated by immunoSEQ multiplex PCR, the TCRdb table keeps only in-frame clones and is missing some. Counted here are 70,000 to 95,000 clones, 80% to 95% occurring once; the ten biggest clones make up 1.3%. The sequenced material came from PBMCs. The gene calls are TRBV5-4 and TRBJ2-7, with 7 positions matching TRBD1. The receptor was isolated from a woman aged 35 to 49 with lung cancer. CDR3 coding DNA: TGTGCCAGCAGCAATAACAGGGGCGCCTACGAGCAGTACTTC. It yields the protein CASSNNRGAYEQYF.